The clone carrying this T cell receptor beta chain was recorded many times. Its antigen is unidentified. Treatment of any kind had been given to no patient before thyroid surgery. This specimen comes from a study of metastatic and nonmetastatic thyroid tumors. As for the study in general: From malignant and benign thyroid patients, repertoires in blood and in tumor or nodule tissue were compared.

The study's findings and limits: Reported TCR beta diversity, measured in blood and tumor, was significantly higher for malignant thyroid tumors than for benign nodules.

Authors' methods: Built for papillary thyroid cancer, a distant-metastasis classifier drew on CDR3 differences across clinicopathological groups. TCRdb re-called clones via MiXCR from the PCR reads. The V and J calls here are based on TCRdb, not the publication. The sample contains about 64,000 clones, about 3.8% of which appear only once. The clonotype originates from a female donor with papillary thyroid cancer or a benign thyroid nodule (not recorded which). Some clones in this sample may be carry-over from other donors' samples. Sample: blood.

The CDR3 protein is CASSRGFEAETQYF. The CDR3 DNA reads TGTGCCAGCAGCCGGGGATTTGAGGCGGAGACCCAGTACTTC. This chain joins TRBV3-1 and TRBJ2-5; D gene unclear. V lost 4 bases and J 5 bases, leaving 14 bases between the germline ends. Germline V lookup: CDR1 LGHDT, CDR2 YNNKEL (reference sequence). This CDR3 comprises 14 residues.